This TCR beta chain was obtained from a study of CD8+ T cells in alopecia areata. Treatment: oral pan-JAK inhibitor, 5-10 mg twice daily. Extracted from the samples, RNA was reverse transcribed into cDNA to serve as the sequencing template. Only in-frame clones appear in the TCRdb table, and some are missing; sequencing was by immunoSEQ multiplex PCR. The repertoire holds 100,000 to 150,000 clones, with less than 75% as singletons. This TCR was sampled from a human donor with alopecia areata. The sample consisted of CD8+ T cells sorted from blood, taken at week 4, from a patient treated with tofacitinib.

This chain's CDR3 is CASSLESGGATDTQYF. The CDR3 bases are TGTGCCAGCAGCTTAGAGAGCGGGGGGGCGACGGATACGCAGTATTTT. J is TRBJ2-3 and V is TRBV11-2; 10 nucleotides align to TRBD2. V was clipped by 0 bases and J by 6 bases; unmatched bases: 6. This CDR3 contains 16 residues. The germline V gene has CDR1 SGHAT and CDR2 FQNNGV.